These 22 T cell receptor beta chains were all obtained from the same sample, sequenced in a study of T cells in Graves' hyperthyroidism and ophthalmopathy. Amplification yielded TCR beta CDR3 regions, with RNA transcripts as the source. TCR CDR3 underwent first-round RT-PCR with the HTBI primer set. TCRdb analysed the multiplex PCR reads with MiXCR anew, one entry per CDR3 protein. The table lists around 690,000 distinct CDR3 sequences, roughly 17% of them singletons, with about a sixth in the top ten. The sequenced sample consisted of blood. The receptor set was obtained from a man aged 45-60 years with Graves' hyperthyroidism.

There are a few counts of this clonotype. The J gene is TRBJ1-5, the V gene TRBV15, with D hard to call. V lost 0 bases to trimming and J lost 8 bases, with 8 bases between them. This CDR3 has 13 amino acids. Germline lookup yields CDR1 LNHNV and CDR2 YYDKDF (reference sequence). The CDR3 loop reads CATSRDLREPQHF. The CDR3 DNA follows: TGTGCCACCAGCAGAGATCTACGTGAGCCCCAGCATTTT.

This clonotype showed up just a few times. This clone may be a read error of a much larger clone one base away. The rearrangement uses TRBV12-3 or TRBV12-4 and TRBJ2-2, with 8 bases that match TRBD1. This CDR3 has 13 amino acids. The CDR3 loop is CASSLTGAGELLF. In nucleotides, the CDR3 is TGTGCCAGCAGTCTGACAGGGGCCGGGGAGCTGCTTTTT.

This clonotype was seen ten or more times. CDR3 in DNA: TGTGCCAGCAGTGATTCGTGGTACAGGGTGAGAGATACGCAGTATTTT. Translated: CASSDSWYRVRDTQYF. The chain uses TRBV6-1 and TRBJ2-3, with D possibly matching TRBD1 (6 bases). CDR3 length: 16 residues. Deletions cut 3 bases from V and 5 bases from J, with 18 bases between. Looked up from germline, CDR1 is MNHNS and CDR2 is SASEGT.

This clonotype was seen repeatedly, ten times or more. V usage is TRBV6-5 and J usage is TRBJ2-3, with a possible D match to TRBD2 (6 bases). The germline gives CDR1 MNHEY, CDR2 SVGAGI. The CDR3 loop spans 15 amino acids. Trimming cost V 1 base and J 3 bases, with 11 bases left between them. The DNA for the CDR3 is TGTGCCAGCAGTTACTGGGGGAGCGGGACAGATACGCAGTATTTT. Amino acids: CASSYWGSGTDTQYF.

This chain connects TRBV7-9 to TRBJ1-1, with 9 bases identical to TRBD1. The CDR3 spans 17 residues. V gave up 5 bases and J gave up 4 bases; unmatched junction bases: 14. Germline lookup yields CDR1 SEHNR and CDR2 FQNEAQ (reference sequence). The CDR3 loop reads CASSIPGQGKSSTEAFF. The DNA of the CDR3 is TGTGCCAGCAGCATACCGGGACAGGGAAAGTCAAGCACTGAAGCTTTCTTT.

Many counts were recorded for this clonotype. The chain couples TRBV11-3 to TRBJ2-1, with D perhaps matching TRBD1 (5 bases). Trimming took off 1 base at V and 2 bases at J, with 12 bases between the two ends. The length of the CDR3 is 16 residues. Germline CDR1 is SGHNT and CDR2 is YENEEA. CDR3 sequence reads: CASSLGGTGAYNEQFF. The CDR3 region has the DNA TGTGCCAGCAGCTTAGGGGGCACAGGAGCCTACAATGAGCAGTTCTTC.

This clonotype occurred many times. The chain couples TRBV2 to TRBJ1-3; D is unresolved. Per germline, CDR1 SNHLY and CDR2 FYNNEI. This CDR3 has 16 residues. The germline V and J ends were trimmed by 4 bases and 0 bases, with 13 bases remaining between them. The CDR3 protein is CASSVIGYYSGNTIYF. Written as DNA, the CDR3 is TGTGCCAGCAGTGTAATCGGGTACTACTCTGGAAACACCATATATTTT.

The chain recombines TRBV18 with TRBJ2-3; TRBD2 aligns across 7 bases. V lost 6 bases to trimming and J lost 0 bases; unmatched junction nucleotides: 6. Germline CDR1 is KGHSH and CDR2 is LQKENI. This CDR3 spans 15 amino acids. CDR3 DNA: TGTGCCAGCTCTCCCAGGGAGGGTAGCACAGATACGCAGTATTTT. Protein product: CASSPREGSTDTQYF.

This clonotype has at least ten counts. The chain links TRBV24-1 to TRBJ2-7, with D possibly called TRBD1 or TRBD2 (5 bases each). The CDR3 loop spans 15 amino acids. V lost 3 bases to trimming and J lost 5 bases, with 16 bases between them. Per germline, CDR1 KGHDR and CDR2 SFDVKD. The CDR3 reads CATSDPTGTPNEQYF. CDR3 in DNA: TGTGCCACCAGTGATCCTACCGGGACGCCCAACGAGCAGTACTTC.

This rearrangement joins TRBV10-2 to TRBJ2-5; TRBD1 matches at 12 bases. The germline gives CDR1 WSHSY, CDR2 SAAADI. J was trimmed by 5 bases and V by 4 bases; bases with no gene match: 8. The CDR3 has 16 amino acids. Here the CDR3 DNA reads TGCGCCAGCAGTGCAAGGGACAGGGGGCCGAGGGAGACCCAGTACTTC. It translates to CASSARDRGPRETQYF.

This clonotype was recorded at least ten times. V and J are TRBV5-4 and TRBJ1-2; D is unresolved. The CDR3 is made up of 20 amino acids. CDR1 SGHNT and CDR2 YYREEE come from the germline V gene (reference sequence). Trimming took off 0 bases at V and 0 bases at J, with 24 bases between the two ends. CDR3 in DNA: TGTGCCAGCAGCTTGGAATACGTTGTCCAAGAGGGCCTTACTAACTATGGCTACACCTTC. Amino acids: CASSLEYVVQEGLTNYGYTF.

This clonotype was recorded many times. The chain employs TRBV28 and TRBJ1-6; D might be TRBD1 (6 bases). The V gene's germline CDR1 is MDHEN and CDR2 SYDVKM. V was pared by 5 bases and J by 8 bases, with 19 bases between. The CDR3 is made up of 16 amino acids. CDR3 bases: TGTGCCAGCAGTCCATTACAGGGATTTGGTTATTCACCCCTCCACTTT. The encoded protein is CASSPLQGFGYSPLHF.

This clonotype was detected ten times or more. The chain combines TRBV3-1 with TRBJ2-5; the match to TRBD2 covers 9 bases. Germline V gene sequence: CDR1 LGHDT, CDR2 YNNKEL (reference sequence). The CDR3 totals 16 residues. Losses at the gene ends were 0 bases for V and 4 bases for J; bases not matched to a gene: 6. CDR3 nucleotides: TGTGCCAGCAGCCAAGATCCCGCGGGAGGGCGAGAGACCCAGTACTTC. The encoded protein is CASSQDPAGGRETQYF.

Many counts were recorded for this clonotype. This chain links TRBV14 with TRBJ1-1; a possible D gene is TRBD1 (5 bases). Germline CDR1 is SGHDN and CDR2 is FVKESK. Trimming shortened V by 2 bases and J by 1 base, and 11 bases separated the two germline ends. The CDR3 has 15 amino acids. The chain's CDR3 is CASSQSGRKNTEAFF. The CDR3 nucleotides are TGTGCCAGCAGCCAATCGGGACGGAAGAACACTGAAGCTTTCTTT.

The table lists this clonotype with many counts. The chain carries TRBV7-3 and TRBJ2-1; TRBD1 is a possible D gene (5 bases). The V gene lost 4 bases and the J gene lost 6 bases, with 16 bases spanning the gap. CDR1 SGHTA and CDR2 FQGTGA come from the germline V gene. The CDR3 sequence is 15 residues long. The DNA of the CDR3 is TGTGCCAGCAGCTCAGGGTGGGGTAGCCCCAATGAGCAGTTCTTC. It encodes CASSSGWGSPNEQFF.

CDR3 loop: CSIPQGLNYGYTF. CDR3 in DNA: TGCAGCATACCACAGGGCCTTAACTATGGCTACACCTTC. V usage is TRBV29-1 and J usage is TRBJ1-2; possibly TRBD1 for D (6 bases). The CDR3 is made up of 13 amino acids. CDR1 is SQVTM and CDR2 is ANQGSEA in the germline V gene. Trimming shortened V by 8 bases and J by 1 base, and 14 bases separated the two germline ends.

This clonotype occurred many times. This chain links TRBV28 with TRBJ1-1; 8 nucleotides line up with TRBD1. The junction had 13 bases not matched to a gene; V was cut back by 6 bases and J by 1 base. CDR3 length equals 17 residues. Germline V gives CDR1 MDHEN, CDR2 SYDVKM. The CDR3 region has the DNA TGTGCCAGCAGCCCAAGGAGAACAGGGGGAAAGAACACTGAAGCTTTCTTT. Its translation: CASSPRRTGGKNTEAFF.

This clonotype was picked up many times. The chain has TRBV5-4 and TRBJ2-1, with 8 bases lining up with TRBD2. The CDR3 extends over 15 amino acids. The germline CDR1 and CDR2 sequences are SGHNT and YYREEE (reference sequence). Trimming removed 2 bases from V and 4 bases from J; junction bases left unmatched: 5. CDR3 DNA: TGTGCCAGCAGCTTCGGGACTAGTCCTTACAATGAGCAGTTCTTC. This codes for CASSFGTSPYNEQFF.

The V call is TRBV5-1, the J call TRBJ1-2; no clear D gene. Germline V gives CDR1 SGHRS, CDR2 YFSETQ. V lost 4 bases and J 11 bases, leaving 24 bases between the germline ends. The CDR3 extends over 15 amino acids. This chain's CDR3 is CASSPDPQTNYRYTF. The CDR3, as DNA: TGCGCCAGCAGCCCCGATCCCCAAACTAACTATCGGTACACCTTC.

This clonotype was counted many times. This rearrangement joins TRBV28 to TRBJ1-5; 7 bases are shared with TRBD1. This CDR3 is 13 amino acids long. J gave up 9 bases and V 8 bases, and 10 bases lay outside the gene matches. Germline lookup yields CDR1 MDHEN and CDR2 SYDVKM. The CDR3 is CASQTGDDGPQHF. The CDR3 DNA reads TGTGCCAGCCAAACAGGGGATGACGGGCCCCAGCATTTT. The whole variable domain, remainder taken from reference TRBV28 and TRBJ1-5, is DVKVTQSSRYLVKRTGEKVFLECVQDMDHENMFWYRQDPGLGLRLIYFSYDVKMKEKGDIPEGYSVSREKKERFSLILESASTNQTSMYLCASQTGDDGPQHFGDGTRLSIL.

At least ten counts were recorded for this clonotype. The chain is built from TRBV20-1 and TRBJ1-2; 10 bases are a match to TRBD1. The V segment lost 5 bases and the J segment 6 bases; nucleotides outside the gene matches: 3. The CDR3 runs to 12 residues. CDR1 DFQATT and CDR2 SNEGSKA come from the germline V gene (reference sequence). The CDR3 here is CSARGTGDGYTF. Here the CDR3 DNA reads TGCAGTGCTCGCGGGACAGGGGATGGCTACACCTTC.

This clonotype was picked up many times. The chain is built from TRBV30 and TRBJ1-1, with 8 bases matching TRBD1. CDR3 length: 14 residues. With 0 bases clipped from V and 4 bases from J, the junction kept 4 bases outside the gene matches. The V gene's germline CDR1 is GTSNPN and CDR2 SVGIG (reference sequence). This chain's CDR3 is CAWSVLTGGTEAFF. The CDR3 DNA reads as TGTGCCTGGAGTGTACTAACAGGGGGCACTGAAGCTTTCTTT.